This TCR beta chain was observed in a study of identical twins. Study-wide results and limits: In monozygotic twins, models underestimated the sharing of out-of-frame TCR alpha.

With regard to this clonotype: Its antigen is still unknown.

Germline CDR1 SGHAT, CDR2 FQNNGV. The CDR3 contains 12 residues. V lost 6 bases to trimming and J lost 2 bases, with 7 bases between them. Unique molecular identifiers were present on the cDNA, which also gained a universal primer site by template switching. TCRdb reanalysed the 5' RACE reads using MiXCR and keeps one entry per CDR3 protein. There are approximately 260,000 distinct CDR3 sequences in the sample; around 8.3% occur only once, and roughly 3% lies in the top ten. These same data were also listed under a study on yellow fever vaccine responses in identical twins. This second study says: The T cell response to vaccination in identical twins was reportedly partly convergent and partly personalized.

The sequenced sample was CD8+ T cells sorted from blood. The chain recombines TRBV11-2 with TRBJ2-5; tentatively, D is TRBD2 (5 bases). The origin of this receptor is a woman under 30 in good health. This CDR3 reads CASRDWQETQYF. The CDR3 DNA is TGTGCCAGCAGGGACTGGCAAGAGACCCAGTACTTC.